The 27 T cell receptor beta chains presented below share a single source sample, sequenced in a study of persistence of HIV-infected CD4 T cells. The antigens of these receptors remain unknown. An overlapping HIV-1 Gag peptide pool stimulated these cells at roughly 0.97 ug/peptide/mL. CD40L/CD69 double-negative CD45RO-high memory CD4+ T cells were collected. Sequencing used immunoSEQ version 4 in survey mode. Libraries were prepared by immunoSEQ multiplex PCR; TCRdb keeps only in-frame clonotypes and omits some of them. The profile shows about 35,000 clones, over 75% of them singletons. The material was cultured CD4+ T cells from PBMCs, obtained from a patient who received antiretroviral therapy. These receptor sequences come from an adult with HIV. The donor label of this sample is uncertain.

This sequence joins TRBV29-1 and TRBJ2-1; 7 bases are shared with TRBD1. The V gene end was trimmed by 6 bases and the J gene end by 0 bases; junction bases not matched to a gene: 8. CDR3 length equals 15 residues. Germline V gene sequence: CDR1 SQVTM, CDR2 ANQGSEA. The CDR3 spells CSVGVTGRSYNEQFF. CDR3 DNA sequence: TGCAGCGTGGGCGTGACAGGGCGCTCCTACAATGAGCAGTTCTTC.

The CDR3 here is CSARGASPQHF. Written as DNA, the CDR3 is TGCAGTGCTAGAGGCGCCTCGCCCCAGCATTTT. This chain links TRBV20-1 with TRBJ1-5, with D uncertain. V shed 1 base and J shed 9 bases, with 7 bases lying between them. There are 11 residues in the CDR3. The germline V gene encodes CDR1 DFQATT and CDR2 SNEGSKA (reference sequence).

The V gene is TRBV5-1, the J gene TRBJ2-7, with 12 bases aligning to TRBD1. Germline assignment: CDR1 SGHRS and CDR2 YFSETQ. The CDR3 sequence is 15 residues long. Trimming cost V 4 bases and J 4 bases; bases outside gene matches: 6. CDR3: CASSPAGQGAYEQYF. The DNA for the CDR3 is TGCGCCAGCAGCCCCGCGGGACAGGGGGCGTACGAGCAGTACTTC.

This clone was found once. J is TRBJ2-4 and V is TRBV29-1, with 11 bases matching TRBD1. CDR1 is SQVTM, CDR2 ANQGSEA, per germline. There are 15 residues in the CDR3. The J segment lost 7 bases and the V segment lost 7 bases, leaving 12 bases of the junction unmatched. The CDR3 DNA reads TGCAGCGCCACCGGACAGGGGGCTGGGTGGAACATTCAGTACTTC. Its translation: CSATGQGAGWNIQYF.

The sample holds a few counts of this clone. The chain employs TRBV10-3 and TRBJ2-7; D is possibly TRBD1 (5 bases). This CDR3 has 13 residues. Germline V gene sequence: CDR1 ENHRY, CDR2 SYGVKD. V shed 5 bases and J shed 3 bases, with 11 bases lying between them. The CDR3 here is CAISYRQGYEQYF. DNA for the CDR3: TGTGCCATCAGTTACAGGCAAGGCTACGAGCAGTACTTC.

The chain uses TRBV3-1 (or the pseudogene TRBV3-2) and TRBJ1-2; TRBD1 aligns across 7 bases. In germline, CDR1 is LGHDT, CDR2 YNNKEL (reference sequence). V shed 4 bases, J shed 1 base, and the junction held 0 bases outside the gene matches. The CDR3 is 13 residues long. The CDR3 reads CASSRQGNYGYTF. The CDR3 DNA sequence: TGTGCCAGCAGCCGACAGGGTAACTATGGCTACACCTTC.

This clone was counted a single time. This rearrangement joins TRBV5-1 to TRBJ2-5, with 7 nucleotides matching TRBD1. The CDR3 extends over 16 amino acids. The V and J ends lost 0 bases and 5 bases, in that order; junction bases with no gene match: 10. Germline CDR1 is SGHRS and CDR2 is YFSETQ. CDR3 residues: CASSLVAGGHRETQYF. The DNA of the CDR3 is TGCGCCAGCAGCTTGGTCGCAGGGGGTCATAGGGAGACCCAGTACTTC.

The chain carries TRBV4-1 and TRBJ1-5; 8 nucleotides agree with TRBD1. This CDR3 spans 15 amino acids. The germline V gene encodes CDR1 MGHRA and CDR2 YSYEKL. J lost 3 bases, V lost 1 base, and 2 bases had no gene match. DNA of the CDR3: TGCGCCAGCAGCCAAGGGGACAGGCTCAATCAGCCCCAGCATTTT. Its protein product is CASSQGDRLNQPQHF.

This chain connects TRBV18 to TRBJ2-7; D not certain. The germline V gene has CDR1 KGHSH and CDR2 LQKENI. The length of the CDR3 is 15 residues. V lost 3 bases, J lost 0 bases, and 12 bases lay in between. The CDR3 loop is CASSPPTASSYEQYF. CDR3 DNA sequence: TGTGCCAGCTCACCGCCTACAGCGAGCTCCTACGAGCAGTACTTC.

The chain recombines TRBV6-2 or TRBV6-3 with TRBJ2-7; D unresolved. The V end was cut by 6 bases, the J end by 0 bases, with 6 bases between. The CDR3 is made up of 12 amino acids. CDR1 and CDR2 from the germline V gene are MNHEY and SVGEGT. CDR3 nucleotides: TGTGCCAGCAGCGCGGTCTCCTACGAGCAGTACTTC. Residues: CASSAVSYEQYF.

The CDR3 DNA is TGTGCCAGCAGTTCCCAGGTTGAGAAAAACATTCAGTACTTC. Protein product: CASSSQVEKNIQYF. This chain links TRBV28 with TRBJ2-4; D gene ambiguous. Trimming removed 4 bases from V and 4 bases from J, with 11 bases in between. The CDR3 covers 14 residues. CDR1 is MDHEN, CDR2 SYDVKM, per germline.

V and J are TRBV6-6 and TRBJ2-3; 7 positions agree with TRBD1. Germline trimming cut 6 bases from V and 2 bases from J; bases unmatched to any gene: 11. This CDR3 is built from 16 residues. Per germline, CDR1 MNHNY and CDR2 SVGAGI (reference sequence). The CDR3 sequence is CASRTKGTELTDTQYF. The CDR3, as DNA: TGTGCCAGCAGAACCAAGGGGACAGAACTCACAGATACGCAGTATTTT.

CDR3 amino acids: CASSLVLISGQSITYEQYF. Written as DNA, the CDR3 is TGTGCCAGCAGCTTAGTACTAATTTCGGGACAGTCAATTACCTACGAGCAGTACTTC. The chain links TRBV7-9 to TRBJ2-7; 7 positions match TRBD1. The CDR3 loop spans 19 amino acids. Trimming took 1 base from V and 2 from J; bases not matched to a gene: 17. The germline V gene encodes CDR1 SEHNR and CDR2 FQNEAQ (reference sequence). The entire variable domain, with the rest obtained from reference TRBV7-9 and TRBJ2-7, is as follows: DTGVSQNPRHKITKRGQNVTFRCDPISEHNRLYWYRQTLGQGPEFLTYFQNEAQLEKSRLLSDRFSAERPKGSFSTLEIQRTEQGDSAMYLCASSLVLISGQSITYEQYFGPGTRLTVT.

This chain joins TRBV6-6 and TRBJ2-1, with TRBD1 as a possible D gene (5 bases). The CDR3 totals 12 residues. Germline loops: CDR1 MNHNY, CDR2 SVGAGI (reference sequence). The V end was cut by 6 bases, the J end by 6 bases, with 9 bases between. The CDR3 here is CASSQGTNEQFF. The CDR3 DNA reads as TGTGCCAGCAGCCAGGGTACCAATGAGCAGTTCTTC.

The V gene is TRBV9, the J gene TRBJ2-3, with D possibly being TRBD2 (7 bases). Germline CDR1 is SGDLS and CDR2 is YYNGEE. The CDR3 has 15 amino acids. Trimming pared 1 base from V and 7 bases from J, leaving 16 bases between. In DNA form, the CDR3 reads TGTGCCAGCAGCGTAAGGTTTGGGGGGGCATATACGCAGTATTTT. Amino acids: CASSVRFGGAYTQYF.

The chain links TRBV18 to TRBJ2-1; tentative D call: TRBD2 (6 bases). CDR1 is KGHSH, CDR2 LQKENI, per germline. The V and J ends lost 3 bases and 8 bases respectively, with 14 bases between them. This CDR3 is 14 amino acids long. The CDR3 spells CASSPGGRVDEQFF. CDR3 DNA sequence: TGTGCCAGCTCACCGGGAGGCAGGGTCGATGAGCAGTTCTTC.

This clone showed up just once. The chain has TRBV12-5 and TRBJ2-3, with D possibly matching TRBD2 (5 bases). Trimming removed 5 bases from V and 8 bases from J, with 17 bases in between. The length of the CDR3 is 14 residues. The germline CDR1 and CDR2 sequences are LGHNT and FRNRAP. CDR3: CASGTERLQSTQYF. The CDR3 nucleotides are TGTGCTAGTGGTACCGAGCGGTTACAGAGTACGCAGTATTTT. Variable domain in full (rest from reference TRBV12-5 and TRBJ2-3): DARVTQTPRHKVTEMGQEVTMRCQPILGHNTVFWYRQTMMQGLELLAYFRNRAPLDDSGMPKDRFSAEMPDATLATLKIQPSEPRDSAVYFCASGTERLQSTQYFGPGTRLTVL.

CDR3: CASSILVSDTQYF. The CDR3 nucleotides read TGTGCCAGCAGCATACTAGTTTCAGATACGCAGTATTTT. The rearrangement links TRBV5-4 to TRBJ2-3; D may be TRBD2 (5 bases). The V gene lost 4 bases and the J gene lost 4 bases, with 10 bases spanning the gap. The length of the CDR3 is 13 residues. Germline lookup yields CDR1 SGHNT and CDR2 YYREEE (reference sequence).

V gene TRBV7-3 combines with J gene TRBJ2-2, with D possibly TRBD2 on 5 matching bases. The CDR3 runs to 16 residues. The germline V gene encodes CDR1 SGHTA and CDR2 FQGTGA. Trimming shortened V by 3 bases and J by 0 bases, and 11 bases separated the two germline ends. CDR3 bases: TGTGCCAGCAGCTTGTTCGGGATAGCGAACACCGGGGAGCTGTTTTTT. Its translation is CASSLFGIANTGELFF.

This chain joins TRBV19 and TRBJ1-2, with unresolved D. This CDR3 has 9 residues. Germline-derived CDR1 and CDR2 are LNHDA and SQIVND (reference sequence). V was shortened by 9 bases and J by 7 bases, with 6 bases between the two germline ends. The CDR3 spells CASGSGYTF. In DNA form, the CDR3 reads TGTGCCAGCGGGAGTGGCTACACCTTC.

The genes are TRBV2 and TRBJ1-5, with D possibly matching TRBD1 (6 bases). CDR1 and CDR2 from the germline V gene are SNHLY and FYNNEI. The CDR3 loop spans 14 amino acids. Trimming took off 6 bases at V and 3 bases at J, with 12 bases between the two ends. The CDR3 loop reads CASSGTGNNQPQHF. The CDR3 DNA follows: TGTGCCAGCAGCGGTACAGGGAACAATCAGCCCCAGCATTTT.

The gene calls are TRBV5-8 and TRBJ1-1; D gene unclear. The V and J ends lost 4 bases and 2 bases respectively, with 12 bases between them. The germline V gene encodes CDR1 SGHTS and CDR2 YDEGEE. The length of the CDR3 is 14 residues. The CDR3 loop is CASSLRRANTEAFF. The CDR3 DNA reads as TGTGCCAGCAGCCTACGACGGGCAAACACTGAAGCTTTCTTT. Drawing the rest from reference TRBV5-8 and TRBJ1-1, the complete variable domain is EAGVTQSPTHLIKTRGQQATLRCSPISGHTSVYWYQQALGLGLQFLLWYDEGEERNRGNFPPRFSGRQFPNYSSELNVNALELEDSALYLCASSLRRANTEAFFGQGTRLTVV.

This clone was counted only a few times. J is TRBJ1-4 and V is TRBV29-1; 8 nucleotides align to TRBD1. The CDR3 is 13 residues long. V dropped 0 bases and J dropped 8; count of bases not matched to a gene: 2. Per germline, CDR1 SQVTM and CDR2 ANQGSEA. The CDR3, as DNA: TGCAGCGTTGAAGATTACAGGGGGGAAAAACTGTTTTTT. This sequence encodes CSVEDYRGEKLFF.

The chain is built from TRBV28 and TRBJ1-1, with D possibly matching TRBD1 (6 bases). Per germline, CDR1 MDHEN and CDR2 SYDVKM. V lost 5 bases to trimming and J lost 11 bases, with 27 bases between them. The length of the CDR3 is 16 residues. DNA of the CDR3: TGTGCCAGCAGTCCGCAAACAACCCCAAGGACAGTCCGTGCTTTCTTT. This encodes CASSPQTTPRTVRAFF.

The chain has TRBV30 and TRBJ2-7, with D maybe TRBD1 (6 bases). In germline, CDR1 is GTSNPN, CDR2 SVGIG (reference sequence). The CDR3 has 14 amino acids. Trimming shortened V by 2 bases and J by 5 bases, and 16 bases separated the two germline ends. The DNA for the CDR3 is TGTGCCTGGAGTCCAAACGACAGGTCCCACGAGCAGTACTTC. It yields the protein CAWSPNDRSHEQYF.

This chain links TRBV5-5 with TRBJ1-2, with TRBD1 as a possible D gene (6 bases). This CDR3 contains 14 residues. Germline V lookup: CDR1 SGHKS, CDR2 YYEKEE (reference sequence). V was cut by 4 bases and J by 4 bases, with 14 bases left in between. DNA of the CDR3: TGTGCCAGCAGCCCCCGGCAGGGGCTCTATGGCTACACCTTC. It yields the protein CASSPRQGLYGYTF.

This chain links TRBV5-1 with TRBJ2-1, with 16 bases identical to TRBD2. This CDR3 has 15 amino acids. Per germline, CDR1 SGHRS and CDR2 YFSETQ. With 3 bases clipped from V and 9 bases from J, the junction kept 3 bases outside the gene matches. The CDR3 DNA reads as TGCGCCAGCAGCTACGGGACTAGCGGGGGGGTTGAGCAGTTCTTC. Amino acids: CASSYGTSGGVEQFF.